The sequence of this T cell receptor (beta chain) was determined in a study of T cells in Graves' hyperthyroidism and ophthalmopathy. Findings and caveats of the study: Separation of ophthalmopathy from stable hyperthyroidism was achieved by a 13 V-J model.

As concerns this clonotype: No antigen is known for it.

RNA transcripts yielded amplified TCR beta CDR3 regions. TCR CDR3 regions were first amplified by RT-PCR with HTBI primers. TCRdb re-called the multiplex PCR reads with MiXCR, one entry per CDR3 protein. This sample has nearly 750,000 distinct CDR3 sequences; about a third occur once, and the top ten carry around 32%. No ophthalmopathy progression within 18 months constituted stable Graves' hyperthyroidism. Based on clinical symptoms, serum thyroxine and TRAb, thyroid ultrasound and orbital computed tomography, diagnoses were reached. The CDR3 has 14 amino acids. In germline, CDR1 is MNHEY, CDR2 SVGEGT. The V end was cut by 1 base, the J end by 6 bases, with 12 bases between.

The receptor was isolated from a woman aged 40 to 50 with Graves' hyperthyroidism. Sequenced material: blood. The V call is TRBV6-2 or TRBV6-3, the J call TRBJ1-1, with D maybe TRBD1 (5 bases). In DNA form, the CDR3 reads TGTGCCAGCAGTTACTTTTCAGGGAGTGCTGAAGCTTTCTTT. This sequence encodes CASSYFSGSAEAFF.